Sequencing of this T cell receptor beta chain was carried out in a study of monozygotic twins with inflammatory bowel disease. Study results and caveats: The analysis failed to separate different T cell subtypes.

The CDR3 sequence is 15 residues long. Germline V gene sequence: CDR1 DFQATT, CDR2 SNEGSKA (reference sequence). UMIs that had a 6-nucleotide sample barcode were put in using template switching. TCRdb re-called the 5' RACE reads, yielding one record per CDR3 amino acid sequence without DNA. The sample totals about 210,000 distinct CDR3 sequences; its top ten clones hold 7.5% to 9.5%. Turning to this clonotype: The target antigen is unknown.

Sequenced input: blood. This chain joins TRBV20-1 and TRBJ2-6; with no DNA, the TCRdb D assignment of TRBD2 cannot be verified. This receptor was obtained from a human donor with ulcerative colitis or Crohn's disease, or a healthy co-twin of an affected twin (not recorded which). Here the CDR3 reads CSASSPSSGANVLTF.